The sequence of this TCR beta chain was determined in a study of OX40 agonist ivuxolimab in advanced cancers. Across the study: Ivuxolimab, an antibody acting as an agonist of OX40 (CD134), was used to treat patients. Dosing consisted of intravenous ivuxolimab at 0.01 to 10 mg/kg every 2 weeks.

CDR1 is ENHRY, CDR2 SYGVKD, per germline. The V end was cut by 1 base, the J end by 1 base, with 7 bases between. This CDR3 is 14 amino acids long. As concerns this clone: The antigen is undetermined.

Findings of the study overall: Clonal expansion by week 6 occurred in CD4+ and CD8+ blood T cells (at 0.1 to 3.0 mg/kg). In the expanded peripheral T cells, antigen specificity was never determined.

Profiled with immunoSEQ multiplex PCR; TCRdb holds only in-frame clones, not every one. The sample holds around 67,000 clones, approximately 80% seen once. The source of this sequence is an adult with an advanced solid tumor such as melanoma, head and neck, liver or kidney cancer. This chain joins TRBV10-3 and TRBJ1-1; D gene unclear. This specimen consisted of CD4+ or CD8+ T cells sorted from blood, obtained in a trial of the OX40 agonist ivuxolimab. The CDR3 bases are TGTGCCATCAGTGAGTGGCAGACGAACACTGAAGCTTTCTTT. It specifies CAISEWQTNTEAFF.